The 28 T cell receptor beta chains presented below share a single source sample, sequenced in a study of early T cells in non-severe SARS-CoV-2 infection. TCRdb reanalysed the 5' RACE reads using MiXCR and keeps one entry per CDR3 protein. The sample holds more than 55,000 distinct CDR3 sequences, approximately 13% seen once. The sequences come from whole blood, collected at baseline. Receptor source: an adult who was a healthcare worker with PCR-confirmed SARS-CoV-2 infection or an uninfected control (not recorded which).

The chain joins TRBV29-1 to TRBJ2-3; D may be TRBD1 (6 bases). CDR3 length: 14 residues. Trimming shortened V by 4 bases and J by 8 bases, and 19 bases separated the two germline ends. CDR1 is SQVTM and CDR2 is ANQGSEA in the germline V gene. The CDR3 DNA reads TGCAGCGTTGGGACAGAGGGGGTTATCGGTACGCAGTATTTT. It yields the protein CSVGTEGVIGTQYF.

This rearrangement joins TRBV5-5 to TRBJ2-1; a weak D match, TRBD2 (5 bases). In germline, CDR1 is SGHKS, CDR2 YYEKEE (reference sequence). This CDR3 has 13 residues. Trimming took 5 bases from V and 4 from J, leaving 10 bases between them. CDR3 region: CASSRGSYNEQFF. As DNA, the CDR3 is TGTGCCAGCAGTCGCGGGTCATACAATGAGCAGTTCTTC.

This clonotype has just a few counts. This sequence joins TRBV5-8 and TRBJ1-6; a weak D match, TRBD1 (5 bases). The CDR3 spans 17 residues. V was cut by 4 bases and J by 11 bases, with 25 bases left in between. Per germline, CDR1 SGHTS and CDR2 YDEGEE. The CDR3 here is CASSPQTGRSLGAPLHF. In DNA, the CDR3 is TGTGCCAGCAGCCCTCAAACGGGACGCTCCTTGGGGGCACCCCTCCACTTT.

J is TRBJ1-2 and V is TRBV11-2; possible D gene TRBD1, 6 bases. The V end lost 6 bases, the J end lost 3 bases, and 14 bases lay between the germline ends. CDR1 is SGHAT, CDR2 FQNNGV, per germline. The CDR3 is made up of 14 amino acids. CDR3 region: CASSHPGQDYGYTF. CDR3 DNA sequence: TGTGCCAGCAGTCATCCGGGACAAGACTATGGCTACACCTTC.

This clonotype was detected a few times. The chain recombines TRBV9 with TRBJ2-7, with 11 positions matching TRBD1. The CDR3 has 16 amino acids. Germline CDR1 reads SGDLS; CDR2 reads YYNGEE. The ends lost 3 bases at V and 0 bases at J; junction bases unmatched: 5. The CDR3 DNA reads TGTGCCAGCAGCGCCTGGGACAGGGGGAACTCCTACGAGCAGTACTTC. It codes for CASSAWDRGNSYEQYF.

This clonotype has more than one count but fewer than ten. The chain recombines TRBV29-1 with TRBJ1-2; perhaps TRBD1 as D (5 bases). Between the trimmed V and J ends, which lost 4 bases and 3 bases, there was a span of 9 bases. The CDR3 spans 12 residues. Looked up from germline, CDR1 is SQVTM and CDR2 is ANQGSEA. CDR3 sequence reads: CSVVGADYGYTF. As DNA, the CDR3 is TGCAGCGTTGTAGGGGCTGACTATGGCTACACCTTC.

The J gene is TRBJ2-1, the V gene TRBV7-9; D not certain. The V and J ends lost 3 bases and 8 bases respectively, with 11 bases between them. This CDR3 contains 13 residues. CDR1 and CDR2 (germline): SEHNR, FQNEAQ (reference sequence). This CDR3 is CASSFPARDEQFF. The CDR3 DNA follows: TGTGCCAGCAGCTTCCCCGCCCGTGATGAGCAGTTCTTC.

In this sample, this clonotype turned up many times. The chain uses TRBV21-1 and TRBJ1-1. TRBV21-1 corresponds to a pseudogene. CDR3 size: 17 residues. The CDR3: CASSKDGRRAGGTEAFF. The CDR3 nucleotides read TGTGCCAGCAGCAAAGACGGACGGAGGGCGGGGGGCACTGAAGCTTTCTTT.

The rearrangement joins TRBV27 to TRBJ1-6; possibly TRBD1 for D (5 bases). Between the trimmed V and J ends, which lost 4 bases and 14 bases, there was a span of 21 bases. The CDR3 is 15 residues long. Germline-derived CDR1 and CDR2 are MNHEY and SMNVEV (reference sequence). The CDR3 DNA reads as TGTGCCAGCAGTTCCCAAGGGGCCGGGGAATTTACCCTCCACTTT. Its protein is CASSSQGAGEFTLHF.

CDR3 in DNA: TGTGCCAGCAGTTACAGGGGGCCTACCCGTGAGCAGTTCTTC. Protein product: CASSYRGPTREQFF. The rearrangement links TRBV6-5 to TRBJ2-1; 7 bases fit TRBD1. The junction had 7 bases not matched to a gene; V was cut back by 2 bases and J by 9 bases. The CDR3 loop spans 14 amino acids. Germline values: CDR1 MNHEY, CDR2 SVGAGI.

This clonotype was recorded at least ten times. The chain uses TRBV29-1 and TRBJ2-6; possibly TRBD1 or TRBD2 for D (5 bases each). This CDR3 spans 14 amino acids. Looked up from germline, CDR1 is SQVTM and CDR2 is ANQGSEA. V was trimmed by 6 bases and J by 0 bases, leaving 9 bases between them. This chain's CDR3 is CSVGPSSGANVLTF. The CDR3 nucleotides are TGCAGCGTGGGACCAAGCTCTGGGGCCAACGTCCTGACTTTC.

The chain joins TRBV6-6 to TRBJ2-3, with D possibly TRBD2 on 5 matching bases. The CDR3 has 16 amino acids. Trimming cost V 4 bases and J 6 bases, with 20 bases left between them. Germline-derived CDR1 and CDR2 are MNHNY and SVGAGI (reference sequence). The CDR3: CASSSRLALAGDTQYF. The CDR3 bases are TGTGCCAGCAGTTCCCGGCTAGCCCTGGCCGGGGATACGCAGTATTTT.

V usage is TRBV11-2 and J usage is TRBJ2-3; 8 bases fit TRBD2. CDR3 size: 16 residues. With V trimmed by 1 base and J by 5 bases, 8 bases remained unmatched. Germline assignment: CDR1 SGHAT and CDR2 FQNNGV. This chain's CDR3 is CASSLGWSGGRDTQYF. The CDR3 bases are TGTGCCAGCAGCTTAGGATGGAGCGGGGGCAGAGATACGCAGTATTTT.

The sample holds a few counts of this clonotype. Here the CDR3 DNA reads TGTGCCAGCAGCTCCCGGACAGGCCCGGCTTTCTTT. This encodes CASSSRTGPAFF. V gene TRBV7-2 combines with J gene TRBJ1-1, with TRBD1 matching over 7 bases. The ends lost 4 bases at V and 11 bases at J; junction bases unmatched: 7. This CDR3 is 12 amino acids long. Germline CDR1 and CDR2: SGHTA and FQGNSA.

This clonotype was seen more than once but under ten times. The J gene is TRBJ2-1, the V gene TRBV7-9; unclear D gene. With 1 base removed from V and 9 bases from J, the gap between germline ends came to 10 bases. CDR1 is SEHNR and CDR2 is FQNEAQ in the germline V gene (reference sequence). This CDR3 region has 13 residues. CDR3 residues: CASSLVSEVEQFF. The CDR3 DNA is TGTGCCAGCAGCTTAGTTAGTGAGGTTGAGCAGTTCTTC.

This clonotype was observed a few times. The CDR3 protein is CASSVKYF. CDR3 nucleotide sequence: TGTGCCAGCAGCGTAAAGTACTTC. The chain links TRBV9 to TRBJ2-5; D gene ambiguous. There are 8 residues in the CDR3. Germline V gene lookup returns CDR1 SGDLS and CDR2 YYNGEE. Trimming took off 1 base at V and 12 bases at J, with 1 base between the two ends.

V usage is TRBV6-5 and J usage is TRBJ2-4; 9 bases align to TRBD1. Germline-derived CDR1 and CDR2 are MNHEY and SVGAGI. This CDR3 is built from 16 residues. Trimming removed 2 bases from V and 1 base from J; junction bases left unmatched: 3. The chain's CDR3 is CASSYRTGAAKNIQYF. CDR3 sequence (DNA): TGTGCCAGCAGTTACCGGACAGGGGCGGCCAAAAACATTCAGTACTTC.

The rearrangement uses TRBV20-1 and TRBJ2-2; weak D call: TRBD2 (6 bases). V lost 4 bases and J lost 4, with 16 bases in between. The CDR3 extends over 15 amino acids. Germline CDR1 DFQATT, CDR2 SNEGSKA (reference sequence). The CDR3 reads CSAKTPGLSTGELFF. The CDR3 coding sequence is TGCAGTGCTAAAACCCCGGGACTGTCCACCGGGGAGCTGTTTTTT.

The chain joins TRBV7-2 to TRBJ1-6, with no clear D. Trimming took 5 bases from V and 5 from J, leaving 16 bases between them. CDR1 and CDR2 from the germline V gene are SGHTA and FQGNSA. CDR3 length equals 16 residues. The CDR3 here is CASSPSGEVNNSPLHF. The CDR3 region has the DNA TGTGCCAGCAGCCCGTCCGGGGAAGTAAATAATTCACCCCTCCACTTT. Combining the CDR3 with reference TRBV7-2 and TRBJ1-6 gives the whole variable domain GAGVSQSPSNKVTEKGKDVELRCDPISGHTALYWYRQSLGQGLEFLIYFQGNSAPDKSGLPSDRFSAERTGGSVSTLTIQRTQQEDSAVYLCASSPSGEVNNSPLHFGNGTRLTVT.

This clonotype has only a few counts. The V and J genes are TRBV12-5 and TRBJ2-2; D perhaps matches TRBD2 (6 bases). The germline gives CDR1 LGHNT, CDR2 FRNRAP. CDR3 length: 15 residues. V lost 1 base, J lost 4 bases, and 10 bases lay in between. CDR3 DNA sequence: TGTGCTAGTGGTTTGGGGCAGGGAGGCACCGGGGAGCTGTTTTTT. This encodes CASGLGQGGTGELFF.

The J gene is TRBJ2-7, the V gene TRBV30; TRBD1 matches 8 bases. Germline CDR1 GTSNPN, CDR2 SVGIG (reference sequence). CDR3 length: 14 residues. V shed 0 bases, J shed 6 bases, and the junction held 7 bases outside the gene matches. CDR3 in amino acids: CAWSVGQGAGEQYF. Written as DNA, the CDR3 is TGTGCCTGGAGTGTAGGCCAGGGGGCGGGCGAGCAGTACTTC. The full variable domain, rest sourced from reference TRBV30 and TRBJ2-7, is SQTIHQWPATLVQPVGSPLSLECTVEGTSNPNLYWYRQAAGRGLQLLFYSVGIGQISSEVPQNLSASRPQDRQFILSSKKLLLSDSGFYLCAWSVGQGAGEQYFGPGTRLTVT.

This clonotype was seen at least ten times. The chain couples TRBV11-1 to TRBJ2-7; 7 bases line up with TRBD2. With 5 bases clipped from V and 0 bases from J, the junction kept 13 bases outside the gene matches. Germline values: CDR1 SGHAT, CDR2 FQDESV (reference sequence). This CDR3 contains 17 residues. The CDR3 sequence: CASSGQASSGSSYEQYF. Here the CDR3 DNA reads TGTGCCAGCAGCGGTCAGGCTTCTAGCGGATCCTCCTACGAGCAGTACTTC.

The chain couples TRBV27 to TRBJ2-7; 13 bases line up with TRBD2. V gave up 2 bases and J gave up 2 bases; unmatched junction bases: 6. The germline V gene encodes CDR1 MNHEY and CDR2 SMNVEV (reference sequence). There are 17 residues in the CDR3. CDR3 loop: CASSLVGTSGRAYEQYF. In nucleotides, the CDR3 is TGTGCCAGCAGTTTAGTAGGAACTAGCGGGAGGGCCTACGAGCAGTACTTC.

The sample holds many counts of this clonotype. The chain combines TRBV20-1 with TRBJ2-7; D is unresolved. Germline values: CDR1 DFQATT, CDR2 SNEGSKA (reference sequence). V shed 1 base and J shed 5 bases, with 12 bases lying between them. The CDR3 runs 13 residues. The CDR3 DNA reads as TGCAGTGCTAGAGGGGATAGAAGGAACGAGCAGTACTTC. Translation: CSARGDRRNEQYF.

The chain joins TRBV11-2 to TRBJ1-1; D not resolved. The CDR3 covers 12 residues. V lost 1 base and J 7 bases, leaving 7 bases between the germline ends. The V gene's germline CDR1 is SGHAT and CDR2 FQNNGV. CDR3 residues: CASSLVEGEAFF. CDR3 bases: TGTGCCAGCAGCTTAGTAGAGGGTGAAGCTTTCTTT.

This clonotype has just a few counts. Written as DNA, the CDR3 is TGTGCCAGCGGGTCAGGGAAGCAGTACTTC. Encoded protein: CASGSGKQYF. The chain joins TRBV7-6 to TRBJ2-7; D is perhaps TRBD1 (5 bases). Germline V gene lookup returns CDR1 SGHVS and CDR2 FNYEAQ. There are 10 residues in the CDR3. V lost 8 bases, J lost 8 bases, and 10 bases lay in between. Full variable domain (outside the CDR3, taken from reference TRBV7-6 and TRBJ2-7): GAGVSQSPRYKVTKRGQDVALRCDPISGHVSLYWYRQALGQGPEFLTYFNYEAQQDKSGLPNDRFSAERPEGSISTLTIQRTEQRDSAMYRCASGSGKQYFGPGTRLTVT.

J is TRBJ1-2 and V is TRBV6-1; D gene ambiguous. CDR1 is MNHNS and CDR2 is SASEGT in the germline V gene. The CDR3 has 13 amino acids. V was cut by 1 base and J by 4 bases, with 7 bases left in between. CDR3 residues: CASSEVSVYGYTF. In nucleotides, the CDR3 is TGTGCCAGCAGTGAAGTCTCAGTCTATGGCTACACCTTC.

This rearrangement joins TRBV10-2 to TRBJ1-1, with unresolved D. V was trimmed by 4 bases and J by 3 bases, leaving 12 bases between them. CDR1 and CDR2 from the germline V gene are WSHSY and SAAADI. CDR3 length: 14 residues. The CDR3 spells CASSGGVRDTEAFF. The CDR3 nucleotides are TGCGCCAGCAGTGGCGGGGTCCGCGACACTGAAGCTTTCTTT.